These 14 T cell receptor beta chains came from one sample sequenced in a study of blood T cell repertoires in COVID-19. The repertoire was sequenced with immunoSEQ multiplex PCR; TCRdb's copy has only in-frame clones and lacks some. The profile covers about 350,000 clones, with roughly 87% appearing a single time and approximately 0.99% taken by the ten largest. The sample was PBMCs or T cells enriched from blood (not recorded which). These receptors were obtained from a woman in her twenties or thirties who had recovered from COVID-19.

The CDR3 DNA is TGTGCCAGCAGTTTCGAATCAGCGCCCTACGAGCAGTACTTC. Encoded protein: CASSFESAPYEQYF. The chain has TRBV28 and TRBJ2-7; D ambiguous. V lost 3 bases and J 2 bases, leaving 11 bases between the germline ends. Germline CDR1 MDHEN, CDR2 SYDVKM. The CDR3 length is 14 residues.

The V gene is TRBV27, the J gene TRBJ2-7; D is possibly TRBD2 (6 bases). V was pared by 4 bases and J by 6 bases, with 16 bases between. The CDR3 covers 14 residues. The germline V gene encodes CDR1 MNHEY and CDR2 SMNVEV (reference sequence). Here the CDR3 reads CASSWGVGGSEQYF. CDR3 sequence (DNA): TGTGCCAGCAGTTGGGGGGTTGGTGGTTCCGAGCAGTACTTC.

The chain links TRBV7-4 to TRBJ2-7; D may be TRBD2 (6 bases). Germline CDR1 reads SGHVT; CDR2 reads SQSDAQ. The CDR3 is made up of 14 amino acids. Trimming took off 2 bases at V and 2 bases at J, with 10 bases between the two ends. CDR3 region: CASSLLATPYEQYF. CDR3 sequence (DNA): TGTGCCAGCAGCTTACTAGCGACCCCCTACGAGCAGTACTTC.

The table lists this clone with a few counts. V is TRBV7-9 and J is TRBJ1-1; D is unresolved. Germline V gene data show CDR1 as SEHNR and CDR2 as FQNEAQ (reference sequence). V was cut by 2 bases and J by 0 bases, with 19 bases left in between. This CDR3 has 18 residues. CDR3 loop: CASSLNISSRWMNTEAFF. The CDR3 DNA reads TGTGCCAGCAGCTTAAACATCTCATCGAGGTGGATGAACACTGAAGCTTTCTTT.

CDR3 DNA sequence: TGTGCCAGCAGCGAGGGGACAAACACTGAAGCTTTCTTT. Residues: CASSEGTNTEAFF. The rearrangement links TRBV11-2 to TRBJ1-1; perhaps TRBD1 as D (6 bases). Trimming cost V 5 bases and J 2 bases, with 9 bases left between them. The CDR3 has 13 residues. Per the germline V gene, CDR1 is SGHAT and CDR2 is FQNNGV. Full variable domain (rest looked up from reference TRBV11-2 and TRBJ1-1): EAGVAQSPRYKIIEKRQSVAFWCNPISGHATLYWYQQILGQGPKLLIQFQNNGVVDDSQLPKDRFSAERLKGVDSTLKIQPAKLEDSAVYLCASSEGTNTEAFFGQGTRLTVV.

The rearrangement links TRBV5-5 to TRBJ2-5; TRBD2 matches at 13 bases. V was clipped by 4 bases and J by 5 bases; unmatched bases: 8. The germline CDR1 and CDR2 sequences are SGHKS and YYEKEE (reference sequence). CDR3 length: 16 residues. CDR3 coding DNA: TGTGCCAGCAGCGGGACGACTAGCGGGGGGCTGGAGACCCAGTACTTC. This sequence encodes CASSGTTSGGLETQYF. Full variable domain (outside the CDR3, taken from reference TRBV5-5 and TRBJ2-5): DAGVTQSPTHLIKTRGQQVTLRCSPISGHKSVSWYQQVLGQGPQFIFQYYEKEERGRGNFPDRFSARQFPNYSSELNVNALLLGDSALYLCASSGTTSGGLETQYFGPGTRLLVL.

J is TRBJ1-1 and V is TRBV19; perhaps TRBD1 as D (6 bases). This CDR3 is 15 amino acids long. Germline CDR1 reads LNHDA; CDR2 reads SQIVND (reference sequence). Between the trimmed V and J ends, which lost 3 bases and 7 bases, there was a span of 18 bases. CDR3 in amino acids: CASSMGIQGRGEAFF. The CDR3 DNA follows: TGTGCCAGTAGTATGGGAATCCAGGGCAGGGGTGAAGCTTTCTTT. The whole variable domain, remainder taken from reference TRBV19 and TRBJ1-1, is DGGITQSPKYLFRKEGQNVTLSCEQNLNHDAMYWYRQDPGQGLRLIYYSQIVNDFQKGDIAEGYSVSREKKESFPLTVTSAQKNPTAFYLCASSMGIQGRGEAFFGQGTRLTVV.

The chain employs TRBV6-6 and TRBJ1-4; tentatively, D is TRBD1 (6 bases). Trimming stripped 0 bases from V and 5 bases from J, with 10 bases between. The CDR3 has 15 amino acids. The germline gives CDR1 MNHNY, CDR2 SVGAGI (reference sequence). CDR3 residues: CASSYSGDTNEKLFF. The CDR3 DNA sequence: TGTGCCAGCAGTTACTCGGGGGACACCAATGAAAAACTGTTTTTT.

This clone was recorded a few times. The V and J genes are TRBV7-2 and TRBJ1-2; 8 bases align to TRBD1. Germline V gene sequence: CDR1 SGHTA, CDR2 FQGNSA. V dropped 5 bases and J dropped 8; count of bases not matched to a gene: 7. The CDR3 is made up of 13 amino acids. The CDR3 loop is CASSAQQGGGYTF. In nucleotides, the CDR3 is TGTGCCAGCAGCGCCCAACAGGGGGGGGGCTACACCTTC.

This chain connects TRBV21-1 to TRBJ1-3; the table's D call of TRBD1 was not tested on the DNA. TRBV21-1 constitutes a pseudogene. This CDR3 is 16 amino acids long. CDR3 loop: CASSPSYRGNGNTIYF. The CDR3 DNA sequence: TGTGCCAGCAGCCCTAGTTACAGGGGAAACGGAAACACCATATATTTT.

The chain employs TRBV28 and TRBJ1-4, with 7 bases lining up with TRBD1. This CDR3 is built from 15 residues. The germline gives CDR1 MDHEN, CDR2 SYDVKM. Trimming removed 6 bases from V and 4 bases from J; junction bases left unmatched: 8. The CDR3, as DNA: TGTGCCAGCAGGTGGGACAGACGACTTAATGAAAAACTGTTTTTT. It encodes CASRWDRRLNEKLFF.

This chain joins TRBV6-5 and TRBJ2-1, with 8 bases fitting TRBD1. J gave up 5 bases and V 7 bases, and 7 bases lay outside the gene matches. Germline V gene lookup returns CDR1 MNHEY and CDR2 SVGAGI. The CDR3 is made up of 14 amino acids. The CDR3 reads CASKLDRVDNEQFF. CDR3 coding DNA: TGTGCCAGCAAGTTGGACAGGGTTGACAATGAGCAGTTCTTC.

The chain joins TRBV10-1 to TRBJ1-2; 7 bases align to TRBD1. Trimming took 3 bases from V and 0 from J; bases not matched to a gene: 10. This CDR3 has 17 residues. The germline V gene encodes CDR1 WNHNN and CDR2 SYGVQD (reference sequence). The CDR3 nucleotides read TGCGCCAGCAGTGAAGGGGGACAGCGGAGGACTAACTATGGCTACACCTTC. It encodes CASSEGGQRRTNYGYTF.

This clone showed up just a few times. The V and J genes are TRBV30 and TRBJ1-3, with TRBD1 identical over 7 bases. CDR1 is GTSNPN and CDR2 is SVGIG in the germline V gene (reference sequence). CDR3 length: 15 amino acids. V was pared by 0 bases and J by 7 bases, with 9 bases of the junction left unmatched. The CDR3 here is CAWSVGGGESNTIYF. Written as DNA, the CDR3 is TGTGCCTGGAGTGTAGGAGGGGGCGAGAGTAACACCATATATTTT.